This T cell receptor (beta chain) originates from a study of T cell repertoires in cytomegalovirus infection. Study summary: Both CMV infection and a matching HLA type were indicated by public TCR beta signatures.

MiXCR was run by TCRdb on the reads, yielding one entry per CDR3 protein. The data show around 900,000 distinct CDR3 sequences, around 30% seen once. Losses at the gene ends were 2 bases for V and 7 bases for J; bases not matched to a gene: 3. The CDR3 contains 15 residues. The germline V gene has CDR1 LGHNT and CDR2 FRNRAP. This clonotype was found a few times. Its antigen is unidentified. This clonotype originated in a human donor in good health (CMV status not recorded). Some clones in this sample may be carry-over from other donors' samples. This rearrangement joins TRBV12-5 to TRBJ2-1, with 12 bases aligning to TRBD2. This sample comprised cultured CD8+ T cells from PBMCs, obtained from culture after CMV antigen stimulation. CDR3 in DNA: TGTGCTAGTGGTTTGCTAGCGGGGGGGAGGAATGAGCAGTTCTTC. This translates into CASGLLAGGRNEQFF. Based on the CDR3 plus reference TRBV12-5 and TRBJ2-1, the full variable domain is DARVTQTPRHKVTEMGQEVTMRCQPILGHNTVFWYRQTMMQGLELLAYFRNRAPLDDSGMPKDRFSAEMPDATLATLKIQPSEPRDSAVYFCASGLLAGGRNEQFFGPGTRLTVL.